One and the same sample provided the 3 T cell receptor beta chains below, sequenced in a study of cytomegalovirus exposure and HLA in healthy donors. In the PCR, 60 Vbeta and 13 Jbeta primers were used. Some clones are missing from TCRdb's copy, which holds only in-frame ones; the method was immunoSEQ multiplex PCR. The sample lists about 64,000 clones; 65% to 70% were seen once. The material sequenced was PBMCs. Receptor source: a male donor in good health and CMV-seropositive.

The CDR3 DNA is TGTGCCAGCTCATCGTTCGGGACAGGCTTTTACGAGCAGTACTTC. Residues: CASSSFGTGFYEQYF. The rearrangement uses TRBV18 and TRBJ2-7; TRBD1 matches at 8 bases. CDR3 length equals 15 residues. V shed 5 bases, J shed 4 bases, and the junction held 10 bases outside the gene matches. Germline loops: CDR1 KGHSH, CDR2 LQKENI.

The chain carries TRBV27 and TRBJ2-5; D is ambiguous. The better agreement between TRBJ2-7 and the DNA end casts doubt on the J call. The germline V gene encodes CDR1 MNHEY and CDR2 SMNVEV (reference sequence). This CDR3 contains 13 residues. Here the CDR3 DNA reads TGTGCCAGCAGTTTACCGAGCTCCTACGAGCAGTACTTC. It specifies CASSLPSSYEQYF.

The J gene is TRBJ2-3, the V gene TRBV4-1; no firm D call. Trimming took 0 bases from V and 0 from J, leaving 4 bases between them. The CDR3 has 14 residues. Germline V gene data show CDR1 as MGHRA and CDR2 as YSYEKL. CDR3 bases: TGCGCCAGCAGCCAAGATCCAAGCACAGATACGCAGTATTTT. The encoded protein is CASSQDPSTDTQYF.